The 24 T cell receptor beta chains listed next were all sequenced from one sample in a study of response to subunit inactivated influenza vaccine. One entry per CDR3 protein results from TCRdb running MiXCR on the RT-PCR reads. This sample has more than 700,000 distinct CDR3 sequences, with 21% found just once. Sequenced material: PBMCs from blood, taken 4 to 6 days after vaccination. These receptors were collected from a man in his forties or fifties who received an inactivated influenza vaccine.

This clonotype showed up just a few times. The rearrangement links TRBV12-3 or TRBV12-4 to TRBJ2-7; TRBD2 matches at 10 bases. This CDR3 has 16 residues. The junction had 9 bases not matched to a gene; V was cut back by 5 bases and J by 2 bases. Written as DNA, the CDR3 is TGTGCCAGCAGTCCCTTGTGGACTAGCGGTCCCTACGAGCAGTACTTC. Protein sequence: CASSPLWTSGPYEQYF.

V and J are TRBV5-1 and TRBJ2-1; tentatively, D is TRBD1 (6 bases). V lost 0 bases and J lost 3, with 10 bases in between. Germline assignment: CDR1 SGHRS and CDR2 YFSETQ. This CDR3 comprises 15 residues. Written as DNA, the CDR3 is TGCGCCAGCAGCTTGGGGCTCAGGGGCTACAATGAGCAGTTCTTC. Encoded protein: CASSLGLRGYNEQFF.

This clonotype was counted between two and nine times. The genes are TRBV4-2 and TRBJ2-5; D gene uncertain. The V gene lost 1 base and the J gene lost 9 bases, with 21 bases spanning the gap. This CDR3 spans 16 amino acids. The germline V gene encodes CDR1 LGHNA and CDR2 YNFKEQ. The CDR3 DNA reads as TGTGCCAGCAGCCAAGGGGCTTTCGCGGCCCCCTTAGCCCAGTACTTC. As protein: CASSQGAFAAPLAQYF.

The V call is TRBV10-3, the J call TRBJ2-2; TRBD1 matches at 12 bases. V dropped 4 bases and J dropped 4; count of bases not matched to a gene: 13. The germline CDR1 and CDR2 sequences are ENHRY and SYGVKD. There are 19 residues in the CDR3. The CDR3 protein is CAISASSTGTGGPTGELFF. CDR3 nucleotides: TGTGCCATCAGTGCGTCGTCTACTGGGACAGGGGGCCCCACCGGGGAGCTGTTTTTT.

The CDR3 nucleotides read TGTGCCATCAGTACCAGCGGGAGGGTTGGGGGAGATACGCAGTATTTT. It specifies CAISTSGRVGGDTQYF. This chain links TRBV10-3 with TRBJ2-3; 10 nucleotides line up with TRBD2. The germline V gene has CDR1 ENHRY and CDR2 SYGVKD. The CDR3 sequence is 16 residues long. With V trimmed by 5 bases and J by 5 bases, 10 bases remained unmatched.

This clonotype was seen a few times. V gene TRBV5-6 combines with J gene TRBJ2-1, with D perhaps TRBD1 (5 bases). The length of the CDR3 is 16 residues. The germline CDR1 and CDR2 sequences are SGHDT and YYEEEE. Trimming took off 3 bases at V and 0 bases at J, with 13 bases between the two ends. The chain's CDR3 is CASSSHRGLSYNEQFF. The CDR3 coding sequence is TGTGCCAGCAGCTCCCATAGGGGTCTCTCCTACAATGAGCAGTTCTTC.

The V call is TRBV7-9, the J call TRBJ2-3, with no clear D. Looked up from germline, CDR1 is SEHNR and CDR2 is FQNEAQ (reference sequence). The CDR3 covers 13 residues. V lost 4 bases and J lost 4, with 9 bases in between. The CDR3 DNA reads as TGTGCCAGCAGCTCATCAGAGTCAGATACGCAGTATTTT. Residues: CASSSSESDTQYF. Drawing the rest from reference TRBV7-9 and TRBJ2-3, the complete variable domain is DTGVSQNPRHKITKRGQNVTFRCDPISEHNRLYWYRQTLGQGPEFLTYFQNEAQLEKSRLLSDRFSAERPKGSFSTLEIQRTEQGDSAMYLCASSSSESDTQYFGPGTRLTVL.

Only a few counts were recorded for this clonotype. The gene calls are TRBV12-3 or TRBV12-4 and TRBJ2-3; 13 bases are shared with TRBD2. This CDR3 is built from 14 residues. The V and J ends lost 6 bases and 4 bases, in that order; junction bases with no gene match: 1. The CDR3 DNA is TGTGCCAGCAGGACTAGCGGGGGGTCAGATACGCAGTATTTT. Its protein product is CASRTSGGSDTQYF.

The rearrangement joins TRBV7-9 to TRBJ2-7; D may match TRBD1 or TRBD2 (5 bases each). From germline, CDR1 is SEHNR and CDR2 FQNEAQ (reference sequence). The CDR3 sequence is 12 residues long. Trimming took off 3 bases at V and 6 bases at J, with 9 bases between the two ends. Here the CDR3 reads CASSLGEAEQYF. The DNA of the CDR3 is TGTGCCAGCAGCTTGGGGGAAGCCGAGCAGTACTTC.

This chain uses TRBV7-9 with TRBJ2-7; 9 nucleotides agree with TRBD2. The trim removed 4 bases at V and 3 bases at J, leaving 7 bases unmatched. The germline V gene encodes CDR1 SEHNR and CDR2 FQNEAQ (reference sequence). This CDR3 has 15 residues. The CDR3 nucleotides are TGTGCCAGCAGCTGGATAGCGGGAGTTGGCTACGAGCAGTACTTC. Encoded protein: CASSWIAGVGYEQYF.

Only a few counts were recorded for this clonotype. V usage is TRBV10-2 and J usage is TRBJ1-1, with unresolved D. CDR1 and CDR2 (germline): WSHSY, SAAADI. V dropped 6 bases and J dropped 2 bases, with 16 bases sitting between them. The CDR3 totals 15 residues. The CDR3 here is CASRMRGDANTEAFF. Here the CDR3 DNA reads TGCGCCAGCAGGATGCGCGGGGATGCAAACACTGAAGCTTTCTTT.

This clonotype came up a few times. The rearrangement uses TRBV4-1 and TRBJ2-7; the D is unclear. Trimming cost V 0 bases and J 7 bases, with 10 bases left between them. Germline assignment: CDR1 MGHRA and CDR2 YSYEKL. The CDR3 is 13 residues long. The CDR3 sequence: CASSQETYGEQYF. The CDR3 nucleotides read TGCGCCAGCAGCCAAGAGACTTACGGGGAGCAGTACTTC.

V and J are TRBV5-1 and TRBJ2-1; D could derive from TRBD1 or TRBD2 (6 bases each). Germline CDR1 and CDR2: SGHRS and YFSETQ. V lost 0 bases and J lost 11, with 18 bases in between. The CDR3 runs to 15 residues. Here the CDR3 reads CASSLGPARGEQQFF. The CDR3 bases are TGCGCCAGCAGCTTGGGACCCGCGAGGGGGGAACAGCAGTTCTTC.

This clonotype was observed a handful of times. The chain joins TRBV20-1 to TRBJ2-3; possibly TRBD1 or TRBD2 for D (6 bases each). Trimming pared 0 bases from V and 2 bases from J, leaving 12 bases between. This CDR3 has 15 amino acids. Germline lookup yields CDR1 DFQATT and CDR2 SNEGSKA (reference sequence). CDR3 protein: CSARDPRGHTDTQYF. For the CDR3, the DNA is TGCAGTGCTAGAGATCCGCGGGGACACACAGATACGCAGTATTTT.

This chain connects TRBV7-6 to TRBJ2-3; D perhaps matches TRBD2 (6 bases). This CDR3 comprises 15 residues. CDR1 and CDR2 (germline): SGHVS, FNYEAQ. V was trimmed by 10 bases and J by 1 base, leaving 18 bases between them. CDR3 in DNA: TGTGCCACCGGGGGTTGGGCGGATGGCACAGATACGCAGTATTTT. It codes for CATGGWADGTDTQYF.

This sequence joins TRBV10-3 and TRBJ2-1; TRBD2 matches at 10 bases. CDR1 and CDR2 from the germline V gene are ENHRY and SYGVKD. The J segment lost 2 bases and the V segment lost 7 bases, leaving 14 bases of the junction unmatched. The CDR3 totals 18 residues. The CDR3 DNA reads TGTGCCATCACCCCTTCGATAGCGGGAGGCCTAACCTACAATGAGCAGTTCTTC. Amino acids: CAITPSIAGGLTYNEQFF.

The chain employs TRBV12-3 or TRBV12-4 and TRBJ2-3; D assignment may be TRBD1 or TRBD2 (5 bases each). This CDR3 has 14 amino acids. V gave up 2 bases and J gave up 4 bases, with 10 bases separating them. The CDR3 nucleotides are TGTGCCAGCAGTTTACCCAGGGACGCAGATACGCAGTATTTT. Its protein is CASSLPRDADTQYF.

This clonotype occurred a few times. The chain has TRBV12-3 or TRBV12-4 and TRBJ1-5, with a weak D call TRBD1 (5 bases). Trimming removed 5 bases from V and 0 bases from J, with 8 bases in between. The CDR3 has 14 amino acids. This CDR3 reads CASSRTNSNQPQHF. DNA of the CDR3: TGTGCCAGCAGTCGGACAAATAGCAATCAGCCCCAGCATTTT.

The chain uses TRBV9 and TRBJ2-2; unclear D gene. Trimming pared 0 bases from V and 4 bases from J, leaving 10 bases between. Germline V gene sequence: CDR1 SGDLS, CDR2 YYNGEE. The CDR3 runs to 15 residues. In DNA, the CDR3 is TGTGCCAGCAGCGTAGGGCACCTAAGCACCGGGGAGCTGTTTTTT. It encodes CASSVGHLSTGELFF.

This rearrangement joins TRBV7-9 to TRBJ2-1; TRBD2 agrees at 9 bases. The germline V gene has CDR1 SEHNR and CDR2 FQNEAQ (reference sequence). This CDR3 has 17 residues. The V and J ends lost 5 bases and 3 bases, in that order; junction bases with no gene match: 11. In nucleotides, the CDR3 is TGTGCCAGCAGCCCCCGACTAGCGGAGGGATTCTACAATGAGCAGTTCTTC. Its protein is CASSPRLAEGFYNEQFF.

This clonotype turned up a few times. In DNA, the CDR3 is TGCAGCGTTGAGAGCAACACCGGGGAGCTGTTTTTT. Translating it yields CSVESNTGELFF. V gene TRBV29-1 combines with J gene TRBJ2-2; D is uncertain. With 3 bases removed from V and 2 bases from J, the gap between germline ends came to 4 bases. Germline V gives CDR1 SQVTM, CDR2 ANQGSEA. The CDR3 length is 12 residues.

This clonotype has ten or more counts. This rearrangement joins TRBV20-1 to TRBJ2-1; possible D gene TRBD1, 6 bases. CDR3 length: 12 residues. V was trimmed by 5 bases and J by 6 bases, leaving 11 bases between them. Germline V gene lookup returns CDR1 DFQATT and CDR2 SNEGSKA (reference sequence). The CDR3 region is CSAGGQSNEQFF. CDR3 in DNA: TGCAGTGCTGGGGGCCAATCCAATGAGCAGTTCTTC.

This clonotype was detected a few times. The chain has TRBV5-1 and TRBJ2-3; D ambiguous. The germline CDR1 and CDR2 sequences are SGHRS and YFSETQ. The CDR3 runs to 14 residues. V gave up 1 base and J gave up 3 bases, with 9 bases separating them. CDR3 sequence reads: CASSLWVITDTQYF. The CDR3 DNA reads TGCGCCAGCAGCTTGTGGGTGATTACAGATACGCAGTATTTT. Full variable domain (missing parts from reference TRBV5-1 and TRBJ2-3): KAGVTQTPRYLIKTRGQQVTLSCSPISGHRSVSWYQQTPGQGLQFLFEYFSETQRNKGNFPGRFSGRQFSNSRSEMNVSTLELGDSALYLCASSLWVITDTQYFGPGTRLTVL.

The chain has TRBV29-1 and TRBJ2-3; D possibly corresponds to TRBD2 (6 bases). Trimming left V 3 bases short and J 2 bases short, with 12 bases between. The CDR3 is made up of 14 amino acids. The germline V gene has CDR1 SQVTM and CDR2 ANQGSEA. The CDR3: CSVDASVSTDTQYF. CDR3 sequence (DNA): TGCAGCGTTGATGCTAGCGTATCCACAGATACGCAGTATTTT.